This T cell receptor beta chain comes out of a study of Graves' ophthalmopathy and Graves' hyperthyroidism. Study-level information: Samples of peripheral blood were obtained at initial diagnosis, prior to treatment of any kind. Study conclusions and caveats: The model achieved over 60% sensitivity and around 72% specificity for ophthalmopathy progression.

There are many counts of this clonotype. Its antigen is as yet unknown. Researchers turned away patients with other autoimmune diseases, uncontrolled infections, pregnancy or lactation. Clinicians diagnosed using symptoms, serum thyroxine, TRAb, thyroid ultrasound and orbital computed tomography. The CDR3 is made up of 16 amino acids. Germline CDR1 and CDR2: MNHEY and SMNVEV (reference sequence). Trimming removed 3 bases at V and 4 bases at J, with 18 bases between. The study amplified TCR beta CDR3 regions using RNA transcripts. Investigators did first-round RT-PCR with HTBI primers, then second-round multiplex PCR. MiXCR, run by TCRdb on the multiplex PCR reads, gives a single entry per CDR3 protein. This sample has approximately 410,000 distinct CDR3 sequences, with approximately 15% found just once.

V gene TRBV27 combines with J gene TRBJ1-1; D not certain. The sequence was collected from a woman aged 18-35 years with stable Graves' hyperthyroidism. The sequenced sample was peripheral blood. CDR3 sequence: CASSFDATPAITEAFF. CDR3 sequence (DNA): TGTGCCAGCAGTTTCGATGCGACACCCGCGATCACTGAAGCTTTCTTT.